This TCR beta chain was found in a study of Ad26.COV2.S vaccination and SARS-CoV-2 variants. About the study: Once or twice, 56 days apart, Ad26.COV2.S was delivered intramuscularly. Study-wide points: Comparable non-spike TCR breadth was observed in vaccine and placebo recipients. Estimates derived from TCR breadth and depth analyses may have underestimated total T cell responses.

Treatment meaning: some 20 received Ad26.COV2.S at low or high dose, single or two shots; several received placebo; per-sample allocation not given. Samples analyzed were those drawn on day 63 after the first vaccine or placebo injection. SARS-CoV-2 spike from the Wuhan strain was encoded by the vaccine, an Ad26 vector. As to this clone: Its antigen is unidentified.

The germline V and J ends were trimmed by 3 bases and 4 bases, with 1 base remaining between them. There are 11 residues in the CDR3. The germline V gene encodes CDR1 KGHSH and CDR2 LQKENI. Profiling relied on immunoSEQ multiplex PCR, and the TCRdb table lists in-frame clones only, not all of them. The sample holds 350,000 to 400,000 clones; approximately 86% are singletons and the top ten take approximately 3.7%. Sample: peripheral blood, taken in a trial of Ad26.COV2.S vaccine versus placebo. The sequence was obtained from a person aged 18 to 59 who received the Ad26.COV2.S COVID-19 vaccine or a placebo. The V call is TRBV18, the J call TRBJ1-3; unclear D gene. The CDR3 region has the DNA TGTGCCAGCTCACCCGGAAACACCATATATTTT. Its protein is CASSPGNTIYF.